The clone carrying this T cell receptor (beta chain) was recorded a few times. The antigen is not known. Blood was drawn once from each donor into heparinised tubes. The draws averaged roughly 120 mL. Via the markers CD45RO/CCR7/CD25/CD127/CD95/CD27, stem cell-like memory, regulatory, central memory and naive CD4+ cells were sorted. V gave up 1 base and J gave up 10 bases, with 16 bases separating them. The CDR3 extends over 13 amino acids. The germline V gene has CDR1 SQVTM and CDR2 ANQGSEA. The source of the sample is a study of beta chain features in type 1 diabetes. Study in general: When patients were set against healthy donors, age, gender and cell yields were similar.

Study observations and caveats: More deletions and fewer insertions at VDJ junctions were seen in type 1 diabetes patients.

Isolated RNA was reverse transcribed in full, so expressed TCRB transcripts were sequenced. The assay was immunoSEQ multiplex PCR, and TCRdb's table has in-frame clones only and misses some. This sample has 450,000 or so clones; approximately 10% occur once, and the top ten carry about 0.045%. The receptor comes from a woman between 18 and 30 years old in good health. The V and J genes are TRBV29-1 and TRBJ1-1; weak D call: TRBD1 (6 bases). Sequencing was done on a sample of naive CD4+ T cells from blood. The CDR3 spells CSVEARAGARAFF. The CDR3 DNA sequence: TGCAGCGTTGAAGCGCGGGCAGGGGCACGAGCTTTCTTT.